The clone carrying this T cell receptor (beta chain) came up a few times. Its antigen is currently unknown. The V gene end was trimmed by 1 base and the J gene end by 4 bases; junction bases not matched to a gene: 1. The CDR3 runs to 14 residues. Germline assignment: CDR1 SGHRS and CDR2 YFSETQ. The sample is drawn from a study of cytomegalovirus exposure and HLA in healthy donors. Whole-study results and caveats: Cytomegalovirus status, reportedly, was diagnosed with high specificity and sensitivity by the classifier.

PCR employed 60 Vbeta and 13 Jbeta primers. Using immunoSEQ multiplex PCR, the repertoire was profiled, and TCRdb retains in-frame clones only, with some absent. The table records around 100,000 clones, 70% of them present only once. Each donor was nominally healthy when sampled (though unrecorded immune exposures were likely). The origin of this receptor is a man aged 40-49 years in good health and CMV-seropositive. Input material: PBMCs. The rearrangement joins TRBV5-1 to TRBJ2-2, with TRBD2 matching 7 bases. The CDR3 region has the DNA TGCGCCAGCAGCTTGTCTAGCGGCACCGGGGAGCTGTTTTTT. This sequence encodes CASSLSSGTGELFF.